Listed here is a single TCR beta chain. Its antigen remains undetermined. Base qualities are not at hand, and no much larger clone is one base apart. Set within a cohort of healthcare workers in London, UK, this nested case-control study involved weekly PCR testing of nasopharyngeal swabs along with blood sampling. Healthcare workers were enrolled in the week of the UK lockdown, from 23 to 31 March 2020, and were followed every week for up to roughly 16 weeks. This entry comes from a study of early T cells in non-severe SARS-CoV-2 infection (dated by TCRdb to about 2021). Turning to the overall study: Bulk RNA from unsorted whole blood was used for TCR sequencing, so alpha and beta chains could not be paired. Points the paper makes about the study in general: VDJdb matching was skewed toward anti-spike CD8 responses and likely underestimated virus-specific expansions, missing private and CD4 specificities.

The method was 5' RACE. Instrument used: NextSeq 500. In the TCR library protocol, unique molecular identifiers were attached to individual cDNA molecules to correct for PCR bias and sequencing error. TCR alpha and beta chains were both sequenced, and the abundances of alpha and beta sequences in each sample were closely correlated with each other. The original pipeline was this. Decombinator V4 was used to annotate TCR sequences for V gene, J gene and CDR3. Expanded TCRs were defined as changing significantly between any two time points under a Poisson model with p below 0.0001. TCR abundances were normalised to the total number of TCRs sequenced per sample and expressed as counts per million. TRAV1-2 paired with TRAJ12, TRAJ20 or TRAJ33 defined MAIT TCRs, while TRAV10 paired with TRAJ18 defined iNKT TCRs. VDJdb, accessed 1 November 2021, was searched for CMV, EBV and SARS-CoV-2 annotated TCRs, with TCRs annotated for multiple antigens excluded. TCRdb took the public reads, trimmed them with fastp at Q25, ran MiXCR for clone calling and kept in-frame beta chains. Records with the same CDR3 protein are collapsed into one entry carrying the most frequent genes and DNA. Clone size and V and J calls follow TCRdb, not the original study. The sample records about 11,000 distinct CDR3 sequences, roughly 4.4% of which are singletons. 9.5% to 10% of the sample lies in the top ten.

The V end gives up 6 bases and the J end 7 bases, leaving 4 bases in the junction not matched to a gene. The germline V gene specifies KGHSH as CDR1 and LQKENI as CDR2. The cysteine opens and the phenylalanine closes a CDR3 of 13 amino acids. The entry retains the CDR3 DNA only, 39 bases that are in frame from base 1. This TCR was sampled from an adult who was a healthcare worker with PCR-confirmed SARS-CoV-2 infection or an uninfected control (not recorded which). The chain was built from TRBV18 and TRBJ2-2; 8 middle bases align to TRBD1. The material sequenced was whole blood. The encoded CDR3 is CASSGQAIGELFF. The DNA is TGTGCCAGCTCGGGACAGGCCATCGGGGAGCTGTTTTTT. With the rest looked up from the reference TRBV18 and TRBJ2-2 genes rather than sequenced, the full variable domain is NAGVMQNPRHLVRRRGQEARLRCSPMKGHSHVYWYRQLPEEGLKFMVYLQKENIIDESGMPKERFSAEFPKEGPSILRIQQVVRGDSAAYFCASSGQAIGELFFGEGSRLTVL.